These 7 T cell receptor beta chains were sequenced from one sample in a study of blood T cell repertoires in COVID-19. Generated by immunoSEQ multiplex PCR, the TCRdb table keeps only in-frame clones and is missing some. The repertoire consists of around 50,000 clones, with less than 95% occurring once and the leading ten covering around 6%. The sequenced sample consisted of peripheral blood. These receptors all stem from a man between 65 and 80 years old with active COVID-19.

In nucleotides, the CDR3 is TGTGCCAGCAGGGAACAAACAGGGGGCCATGGAAACACCATATATTTT. Amino acids: CASREQTGGHGNTIYF. The chain combines TRBV2 with TRBJ1-3; TRBD1 matches at 9 bases. The V segment lost 6 bases and the J segment 3 bases; nucleotides outside the gene matches: 9. Looked up from germline, CDR1 is SNHLY and CDR2 is FYNNEI. This CDR3 has 16 amino acids.

V is TRBV5-1 and J is TRBJ2-2; 9 bases align to TRBD1. The germline gives CDR1 SGHRS, CDR2 YFSETQ. This CDR3 contains 17 residues. After removal of 3 bases from V and 0 bases from J, the junction contained 6 bases not matched to a gene. The chain's CDR3 is CASSSRGQGANTGELFF. The CDR3 DNA reads TGCGCCAGCAGCTCGAGGGGACAGGGCGCGAACACCGGGGAGCTGTTTTTT.

The chain joins TRBV30 to TRBJ1-1; perhaps TRBD1 as D (6 bases). Trimming stripped 2 bases from V and 5 bases from J, with 6 bases between. CDR1 is GTSNPN and CDR2 is SVGIG in the germline V gene (reference sequence). CDR3 length: 11 amino acids. The CDR3 nucleotides are TGTGCCTGGAGTAGGGGGACTGAAGCTTTCTTT. Translated, it gives CAWSRGTEAFF.

The chain is built from TRBV5-4 and TRBJ1-2; D perhaps matches TRBD1 (5 bases). V gave up 0 bases and J gave up 2 bases, with 11 bases separating them. Germline loops: CDR1 SGHNT, CDR2 YYREEE (reference sequence). The length of the CDR3 is 15 residues. The CDR3 sequence: CASSLAGAGNYGYTF. The CDR3 region has the DNA TGTGCCAGCAGCTTGGCCGGTGCAGGGAACTATGGCTACACCTTC.

The V gene is TRBV18, the J gene TRBJ2-3; 7 bases agree with TRBD2. Germline CDR1 KGHSH, CDR2 LQKENI. V shed 9 bases, J shed 1 base, and the junction held 7 bases outside the gene matches. There are 14 residues in the CDR3. Here the CDR3 reads CASSQGGGTDTQYF. As DNA, the CDR3 is TGTGCCAGTTCCCAGGGAGGGGGCACAGATACGCAGTATTTT.

V and J are TRBV12-5 and TRBJ1-2; TRBD1 aligns across 8 bases. CDR1 is LGHNT and CDR2 is FRNRAP in the germline V gene. The CDR3 contains 15 residues. V shed 4 bases and J 4 bases; nucleotides not matched to a gene: 8. Here the CDR3 reads CASGSSLDRAYGYTF. The DNA for the CDR3 is TGTGCTAGTGGTTCCTCGCTGGACAGGGCCTATGGCTACACCTTC.

The chain has TRBV30 and TRBJ1-2; 8 positions agree with TRBD1. The V gene end was trimmed by 3 bases and the J gene end by 3 bases; junction bases not matched to a gene: 6. The CDR3 is 14 amino acids. Looked up from germline, CDR1 is GTSNPN and CDR2 is SVGIG (reference sequence). The CDR3 protein is CAWRPQGAYYGYTF. The CDR3 DNA sequence: TGTGCCTGGAGACCCCAGGGGGCCTACTATGGCTACACCTTC.